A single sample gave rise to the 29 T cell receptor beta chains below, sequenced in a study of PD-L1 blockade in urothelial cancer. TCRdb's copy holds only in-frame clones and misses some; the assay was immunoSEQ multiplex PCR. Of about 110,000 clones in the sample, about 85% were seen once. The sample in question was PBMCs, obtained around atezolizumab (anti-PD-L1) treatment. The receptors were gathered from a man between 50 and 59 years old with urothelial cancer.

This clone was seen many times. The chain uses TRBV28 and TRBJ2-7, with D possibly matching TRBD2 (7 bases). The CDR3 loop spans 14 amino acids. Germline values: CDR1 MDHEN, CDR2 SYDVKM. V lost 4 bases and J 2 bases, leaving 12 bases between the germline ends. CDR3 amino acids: CASSSWEGAYEQYF. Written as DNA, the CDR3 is TGTGCCAGCAGTTCGTGGGAGGGGGCCTACGAGCAGTACTTC.

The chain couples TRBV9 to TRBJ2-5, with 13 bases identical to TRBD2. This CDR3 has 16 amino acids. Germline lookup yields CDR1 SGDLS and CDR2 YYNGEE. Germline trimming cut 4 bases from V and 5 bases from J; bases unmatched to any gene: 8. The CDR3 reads CASSITSGRALETQYF. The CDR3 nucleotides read TGTGCCAGCAGCATCACTAGCGGGAGGGCCCTGGAGACCCAGTACTTC.

The CDR3 nucleotides read TGTGCCTGGGGCTACCGGGACTATGGCTACACCTTC. Translating gives CAWGYRDYGYTF. The chain joins TRBV30 to TRBJ1-2; no reliable D call. The ends were cut back, 5 bases at V and 3 bases at J, with 10 bases in the middle. Germline V gene lookup returns CDR1 GTSNPN and CDR2 SVGIG (reference sequence). The CDR3 sequence is 12 residues long.

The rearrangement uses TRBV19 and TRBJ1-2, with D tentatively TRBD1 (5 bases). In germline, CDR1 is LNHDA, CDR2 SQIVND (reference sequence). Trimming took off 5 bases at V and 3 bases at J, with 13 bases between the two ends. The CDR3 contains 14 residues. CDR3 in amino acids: CASSSGPGDYGYTF. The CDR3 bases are TGTGCCAGTAGTTCAGGCCCGGGGGACTATGGCTACACCTTC.

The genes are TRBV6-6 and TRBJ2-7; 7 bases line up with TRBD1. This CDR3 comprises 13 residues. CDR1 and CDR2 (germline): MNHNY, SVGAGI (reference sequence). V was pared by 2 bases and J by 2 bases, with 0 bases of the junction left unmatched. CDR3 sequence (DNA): TGTGCCAGCAGTTACGACAGGGCCTACGAGCAGTACTTC. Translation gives CASSYDRAYEQYF.

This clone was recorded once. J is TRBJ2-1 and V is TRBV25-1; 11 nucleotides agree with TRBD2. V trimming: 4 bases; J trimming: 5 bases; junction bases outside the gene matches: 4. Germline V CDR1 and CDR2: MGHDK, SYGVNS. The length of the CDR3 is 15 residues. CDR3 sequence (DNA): TGTGCCAGCAGTGCTCGACTAGCGGGAAACAATGAGCAGTTCTTC. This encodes CASSARLAGNNEQFF.

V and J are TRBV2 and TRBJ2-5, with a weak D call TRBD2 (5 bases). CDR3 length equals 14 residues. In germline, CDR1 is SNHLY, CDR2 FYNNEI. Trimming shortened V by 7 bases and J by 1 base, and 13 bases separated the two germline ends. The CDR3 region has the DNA TGTGCCAGCAAGAGGTTAGGGAGCCAAGAGACCCAGTACTTC. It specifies CASKRLGSQETQYF.

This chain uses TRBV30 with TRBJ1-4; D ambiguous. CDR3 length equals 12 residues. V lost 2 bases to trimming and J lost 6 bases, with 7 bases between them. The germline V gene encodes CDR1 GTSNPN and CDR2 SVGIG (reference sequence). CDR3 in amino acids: CAWSPTYEKLFF. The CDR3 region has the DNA TGTGCCTGGAGTCCCACTTATGAAAAACTGTTTTTT.

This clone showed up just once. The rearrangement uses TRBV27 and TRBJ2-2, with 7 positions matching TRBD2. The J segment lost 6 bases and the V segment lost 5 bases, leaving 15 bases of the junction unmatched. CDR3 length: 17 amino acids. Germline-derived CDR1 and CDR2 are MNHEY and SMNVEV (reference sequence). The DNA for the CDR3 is TGTGCCAGCAGTCCAAGGACTAGATCGTGGTTGCCCGGGGAGCTGTTTTTT. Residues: CASSPRTRSWLPGELFF.

CDR3 sequence (DNA): TGTGCCAGCAGCTTGCGCGGGGGGGTTTACAATGAGCAGTTCTTC. Residues: CASSLRGGVYNEQFF. V is TRBV5-5 and J is TRBJ2-1, with TRBD2 matching over 9 bases. Losses at the gene ends were 1 base for V and 4 bases for J; bases not matched to a gene: 3. The CDR3 loop spans 15 amino acids. Per the germline V gene, CDR1 is SGHKS and CDR2 is YYEKEE (reference sequence).

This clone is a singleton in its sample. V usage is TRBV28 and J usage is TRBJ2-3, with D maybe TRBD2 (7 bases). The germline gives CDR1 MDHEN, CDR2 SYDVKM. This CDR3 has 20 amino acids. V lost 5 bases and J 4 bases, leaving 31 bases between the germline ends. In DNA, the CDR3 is TGTGCCAGCAGTAACCACGCAGGGGCCCGGACTAGGGAGGGTCCAGATACGCAGTATTTT. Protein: CASSNHAGARTREGPDTQYF.

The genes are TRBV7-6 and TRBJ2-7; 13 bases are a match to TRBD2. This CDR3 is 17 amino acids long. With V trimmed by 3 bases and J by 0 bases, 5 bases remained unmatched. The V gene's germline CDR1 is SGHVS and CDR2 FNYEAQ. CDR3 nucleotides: TGTGCCAGCAGCTTGGGGACTAGCGGGACCAGCTCCTACGAGCAGTACTTC. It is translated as CASSLGTSGTSSYEQYF.

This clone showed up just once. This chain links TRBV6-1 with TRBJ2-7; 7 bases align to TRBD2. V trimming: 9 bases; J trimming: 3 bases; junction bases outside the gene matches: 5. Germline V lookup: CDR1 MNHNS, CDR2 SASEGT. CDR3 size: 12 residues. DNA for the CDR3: TGTGCCAGGACCGGGACTAACTACGAGCAGTACTTC. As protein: CARTGTNYEQYF.

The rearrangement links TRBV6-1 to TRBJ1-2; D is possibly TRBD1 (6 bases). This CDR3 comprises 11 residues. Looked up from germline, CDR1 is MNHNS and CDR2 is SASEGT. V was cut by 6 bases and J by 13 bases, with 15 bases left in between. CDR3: CASSRGGDRTF. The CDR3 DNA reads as TGTGCCAGCAGCCGAGGGGGGGATCGCACCTTC.

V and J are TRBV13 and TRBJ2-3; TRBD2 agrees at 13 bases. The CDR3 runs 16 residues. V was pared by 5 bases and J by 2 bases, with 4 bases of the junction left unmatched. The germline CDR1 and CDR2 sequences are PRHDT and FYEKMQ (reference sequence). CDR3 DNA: TGTGCCAGCAGCGGGGGACTAGCGGGGTACACAGATACGCAGTATTTT. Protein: CASSGGLAGYTDTQYF.

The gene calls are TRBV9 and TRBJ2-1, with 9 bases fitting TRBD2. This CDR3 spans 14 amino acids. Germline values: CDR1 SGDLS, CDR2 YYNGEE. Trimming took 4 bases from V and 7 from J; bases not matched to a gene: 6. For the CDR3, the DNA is TGTGCCAGCAGCACCGGGACTAGCAGGAATGAGCAGTTCTTC. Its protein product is CASSTGTSRNEQFF.

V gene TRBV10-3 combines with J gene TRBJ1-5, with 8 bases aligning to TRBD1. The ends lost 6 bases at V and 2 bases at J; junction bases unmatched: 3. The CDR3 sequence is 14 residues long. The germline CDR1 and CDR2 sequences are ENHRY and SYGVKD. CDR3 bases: TGTGCCATCAGCAAGACAGGGGGCAATCAGCCCCAGCATTTT. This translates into CAISKTGGNQPQHF.

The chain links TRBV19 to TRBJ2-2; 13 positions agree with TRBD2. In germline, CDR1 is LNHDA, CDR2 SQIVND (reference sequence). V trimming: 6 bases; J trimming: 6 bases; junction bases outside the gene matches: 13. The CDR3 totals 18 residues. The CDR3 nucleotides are TGTGCCAGTAGCATGGATGGACTAGCGGGAGCATCAGCCGGGGAGCTGTTTTTT. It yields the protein CASSMDGLAGASAGELFF.

This CDR3 reads CASGLHYNEQFF. CDR3 bases: TGTGCCAGTGGACTACATTACAATGAGCAGTTCTTC. The V gene is TRBV18, the J gene TRBJ2-1; D is possibly TRBD2 (6 bases). The ends were cut back, 9 bases at V and 4 bases at J, with 10 bases in the middle. CDR1 KGHSH and CDR2 LQKENI come from the germline V gene. CDR3 length equals 12 residues.

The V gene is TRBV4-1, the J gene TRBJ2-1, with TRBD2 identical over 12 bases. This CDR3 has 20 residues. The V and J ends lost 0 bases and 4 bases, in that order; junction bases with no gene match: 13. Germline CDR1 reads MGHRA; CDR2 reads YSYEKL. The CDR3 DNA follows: TGCGCCAGCAGCCAAGACTCACCTAGCGGGAGGGCGCTACAGTACAATGAGCAGTTCTTC. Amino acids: CASSQDSPSGRALQYNEQFF.

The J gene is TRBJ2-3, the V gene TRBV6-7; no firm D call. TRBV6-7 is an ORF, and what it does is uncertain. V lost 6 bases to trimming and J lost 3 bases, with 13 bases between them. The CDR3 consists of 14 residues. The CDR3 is CASRLLARTDTQYF. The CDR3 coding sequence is TGTGCCAGCAGACTCCTTGCGAGAACAGATACGCAGTATTTT.

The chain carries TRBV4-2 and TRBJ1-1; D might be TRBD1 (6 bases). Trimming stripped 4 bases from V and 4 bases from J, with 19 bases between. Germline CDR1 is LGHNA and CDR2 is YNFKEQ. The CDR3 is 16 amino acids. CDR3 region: CASSRQTGQFVTEAFF. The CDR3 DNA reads TGTGCCAGCAGCCGCCAAACAGGGCAGTTCGTCACTGAAGCTTTCTTT.

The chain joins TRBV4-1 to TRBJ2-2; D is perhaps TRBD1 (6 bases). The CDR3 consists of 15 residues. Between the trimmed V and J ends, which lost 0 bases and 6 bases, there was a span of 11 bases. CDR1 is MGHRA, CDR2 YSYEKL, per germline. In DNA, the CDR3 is TGCGCCAGCAGCCAAGAGTTCGAGGGGGCCGGGGAGCTGTTTTTT. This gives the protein CASSQEFEGAGELFF.

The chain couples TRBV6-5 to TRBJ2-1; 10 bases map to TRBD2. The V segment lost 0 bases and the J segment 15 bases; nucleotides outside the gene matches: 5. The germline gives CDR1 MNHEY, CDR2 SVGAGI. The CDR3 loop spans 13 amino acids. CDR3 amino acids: CASSYSKEREGFF. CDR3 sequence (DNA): TGTGCCAGCAGTTACTCGAAGGAGCGGGAGGGGTTCTTC.

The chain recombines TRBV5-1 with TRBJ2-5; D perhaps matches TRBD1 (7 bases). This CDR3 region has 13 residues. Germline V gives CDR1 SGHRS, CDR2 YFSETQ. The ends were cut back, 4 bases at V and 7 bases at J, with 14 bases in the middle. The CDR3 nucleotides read TGCGCCAGCAGCACTAGACAGGGAGGGACCCAGTACTTC. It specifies CASSTRQGGTQYF.

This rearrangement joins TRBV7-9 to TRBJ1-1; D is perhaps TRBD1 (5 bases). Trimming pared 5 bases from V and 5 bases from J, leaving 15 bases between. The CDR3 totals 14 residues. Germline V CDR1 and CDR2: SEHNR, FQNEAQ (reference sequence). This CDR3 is CASSTEWRGTEAFF. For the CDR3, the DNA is TGTGCCAGCAGCACGGAGTGGAGGGGTACTGAAGCTTTCTTT.

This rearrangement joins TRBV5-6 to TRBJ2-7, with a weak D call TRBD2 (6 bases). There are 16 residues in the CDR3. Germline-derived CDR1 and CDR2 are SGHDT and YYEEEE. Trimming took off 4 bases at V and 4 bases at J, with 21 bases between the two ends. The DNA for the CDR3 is TGTGCCAGCAGCAGTGGTCCGGGGGTCGAATTATACGAGCAGTACTTC. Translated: CASSSGPGVELYEQYF.

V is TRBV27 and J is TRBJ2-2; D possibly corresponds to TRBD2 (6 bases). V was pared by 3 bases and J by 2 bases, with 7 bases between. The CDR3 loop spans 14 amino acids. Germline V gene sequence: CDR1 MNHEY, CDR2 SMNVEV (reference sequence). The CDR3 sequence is CASSLGLNTGELFF. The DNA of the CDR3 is TGTGCCAGCAGTTTGGGACTCAACACCGGGGAGCTGTTTTTT.

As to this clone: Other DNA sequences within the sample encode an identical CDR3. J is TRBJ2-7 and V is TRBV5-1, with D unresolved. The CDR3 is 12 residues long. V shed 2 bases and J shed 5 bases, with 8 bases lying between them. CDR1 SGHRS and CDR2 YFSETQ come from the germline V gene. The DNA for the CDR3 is TGCGCCAGCAGCTTAACTCGAGACGAGCAGTACTTC. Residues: CASSLTRDEQYF. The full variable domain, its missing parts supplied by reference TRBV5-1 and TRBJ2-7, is KAGVTQTPRYLIKTRGQQVTLSCSPISGHRSVSWYQQTPGQGLQFLFEYFSETQRNKGNFPGRFSGRQFSNSRSEMNVSTLELGDSALYLCASSLTRDEQYFGPGTRLTVT.